Listed below are T cell receptor beta chains from one sample, sequenced in a study of cytomegalovirus exposure and HLA in healthy donors. Produced via immunoSEQ multiplex PCR; TCRdb's table is partial and in-frame only. The sample lists 200,000 to 300,000 clones, roughly 84% occurring once. The sample comprised PBMCs. These TCRs come from a man younger than 35 in good health and CMV-seropositive. CDR3s include the opening cysteine and the closing phenylalanine or tryptophan. A D gene is named only where the DNA matches it firmly. The size of a clone is reported for some rows only, either as once, few or many, or as a class for expanded clones.

abundance,j_gene,v_gene,d_gene,CDR3aa,CDR3nt
.,TRBJ1-4,TRBV27,.,CASGPGEGLFANEKLFF,TGTGCCAGCGGACCCGGAGAGGGATTGTTCGCTAATGAAAAACTGTTTTTT
.,TRBJ2-1,TRBV5-1,TRBD2,CASSLELTSGKGKYNEQFF,TGCGCCAGCAGCTTGGAACTGACTAGCGGGAAGGGAAAGTACAATGAGCAGTTCTTC
.,TRBJ1-2,TRBV7-3,TRBD1,CASSRGTAERAHYGYTF,TGTGCCAGCAGCCGTGGGACAGCCGAACGCGCCCACTATGGCTACACCTTC
.,TRBJ2-5,TRBV18,TRBD1,CASSLGQGETQYF,TGTGCCAGCTCGCTTGGACAGGGTGAGACCCAGTACTTC
.,TRBJ2-5,TRBV7-9,TRBD1,CASSFLGTQQGGLETQYF,TGTGCCAGCAGCTTCTTAGGAACCCAACAGGGGGGCTTGGAGACCCAGTACTTC
.,TRBJ2-3,TRBV30,TRBD2,CAWRGWGLAGGYTDTQYF,TGTGCCTGGAGGGGCTGGGGACTAGCGGGAGGGTACACAGATACGCAGTATTTT
few,TRBJ1-4,TRBV4-1,.,CASSQVIGGRSEKLFF,TGCGCCAGCAGCCAAGTGATTGGGGGGAGAAGTGAAAAACTGTTTTTT
once,TRBJ1-1,TRBV7-6,.,CASSLGPGRKAFF,TGTGCCAGCAGCTTAGGTCCGGGACGGAAAGCTTTCTTT
few,TRBJ2-7,TRBV12-5,.,CASGRGIPYEQYF,TGTGCTAGTGGCCGGGGGATACCTTACGAGCAGTACTTC
few,TRBJ2-3,TRBV6-4,.,CASSDSDSHTQYF,TGTGCCAGCAGTGACTCCGACAGCCATACGCAGTATTTT
.,TRBJ2-1,TRBV2,TRBD2,CASSERLAAYNEQFF,TGTGCCAGCAGTGAGCGGCTAGCGGCCTACAATGAGCAGTTCTTC
once,TRBJ2-2,TRBV7-8,.,CASSSGQTNTGELFF,TGTGCCAGCAGCAGCGGACAGACAAACACCGGGGAGCTGTTTTTT
.,TRBJ2-1,TRBV7-2,TRBD2,CASSNRGAGGHEQFF,TGTGCCAGCAGCAATCGGGGAGCGGGAGGGCATGAGCAGTTCTTC
few,TRBJ1-1,TRBV2,.,CASTNPGRRGTEAFF,TGTGCCAGCACCAACCCGGGCAGGCGTGGCACTGAAGCTTTCTTT
.,TRBJ2-1,TRBV19,.,CASSRTAYNEQFF,TGTGCCAGTAGTAGGACAGCCTACAATGAGCAGTTCTTC
.,TRBJ1-3,TRBV30,.,CAWVRTLGNTIYF,TGTGCCTGGGTGAGGACTTTGGGAAACACCATATATTTT
once,TRBJ2-5,TRBV10-3,.,CAISESELGETQYF,TGTGCCATCAGTGAGTCGGAACTGGGAGAGACCCAGTACTTC
few,TRBJ2-3,TRBV19,TRBD2,CATGLWDTQYF,TGTGCCACGGGACTATGGGATACGCAGTATTTT
.,TRBJ1-2,TRBV10-2,.,CASSDPGADGYTF,TGCGCCAGCAGTGATCCAGGGGCCGATGGCTACACCTTC
.,TRBJ2-7,TRBV4-1,.,CASSPRAASSYEQYF,TGCGCCAGCAGCCCAAGGGCGGCGAGCTCCTACGAGCAGTACTTC
once,TRBJ2-6,TRBV21-1,.,CASRWDRVSGANVLTF,TGTGCCAGCAGATGGGACAGGGTTTCTGGGGCCAACGTCCTGACTTTC
.,TRBJ2-5,TRBV5-1,.,CASRMNQETQYF,TGCGCCAGCAGAATGAATCAAGAGACCCAGTACTTC
.,TRBJ1-1,TRBV6-5,.,CASSYGGRPNTEAFF,TGTGCCAGCAGTTACGGGGGACGACCGAACACTGAAGCTTTCTTT
once,TRBJ2-1,TRBV5-1,TRBD1,CASSQGQTYNEQFF,TGCGCCAGCAGCCAGGGACAGACGTACAATGAGCAGTTCTTC
.,TRBJ2-3,TRBV4-3,.,CASSHPGQGRTTDTQYF,TGCGCCAGCAGCCACCCGGGGCAGGGCAGAACCACAGATACGCAGTATTTT
.,TRBJ2-3,TRBV6-5,.,CASSYSRASTDTQYF,TGTGCCAGCAGTTACTCAAGGGCTAGCACAGATACGCAGTATTTT
.,TRBJ2-7,TRBV28,.,CASSPSPLRQGGDF,TGTGCCAGCAGTCCCTCCCCTTTACGACAGGGAGGGGACTTC
.,TRBJ2-7,TRBV5-6,.,CASSLGTVYEQYF,TGTGCCAGCAGCTTGGGGACAGTCTACGAGCAGTACTTC
once,TRBJ2-1,TRBV7-8,.,CASSRRDSSYNEQFF,TGTGCCAGCAGTCGCCGGGACTCCTCCTACAATGAGCAGTTCTTC
few,TRBJ1-2,TRBV2,.,CASSDQWSTYGYTF,TGTGCCAGCAGTGATCAGTGGAGTACATATGGCTACACCTTC
few,TRBJ2-3,TRBV5-1,TRBD2,CASSLQNKSGRVGTDTQYF,TGCGCCAGCAGCTTACAGAACAAAAGCGGGAGGGTGGGCACAGATACGCAGTATTTT
.,TRBJ2-1,TRBV7-2,TRBD2,CASSPTSGSYNEQFF,TGTGCCAGCAGCCCAACTAGCGGGTCCTACAATGAGCAGTTCTTC
.,TRBJ1-4,TRBV2,.,CASSDQEATNEKLFF,TGTGCCAGCAGTGATCAGGAGGCAACTAATGAAAAACTGTTTTTT
.,TRBJ1-5,TRBV30,.,CAWRDSYSNQPQHF,TGTGCCTGGAGGGACAGTTATAGCAATCAGCCCCAGCATTTT
many,TRBJ2-3,TRBV7-2,.,CASSLAGTGSGDTQYF,TGTGCCAGCAGCTTAGCGGGGACCGGGAGTGGAGATACGCAGTATTTT
.,TRBJ1-1,TRBV6-1,TRBD1,CASSLGQGFGTEAFF,TGTGCCAGCAGTTTGGGACAGGGTTTTGGCACTGAAGCTTTCTTT
.,TRBJ1-2,TRBV7-9,TRBD1,CASSPWGQDNYGYTF,TGTGCCAGCAGCCCTTGGGGACAGGATAACTATGGCTACACCTTC
.,TRBJ1-1,TRBV9,TRBD1,CASSGTQGEHTEAFF,TGTGCCAGCAGCGGGACACAGGGGGAGCACACTGAAGCTTTCTTT
once,TRBJ2-2,TRBV7-8,.,CASSLEPLANVLGGELFF,TGTGCCAGCAGCTTAGAGCCCCTAGCGAACGTCTTAGGCGGGGAGCTGTTTTTT
.,TRBJ1-2,TRBV11-2,.,CASSSTGYYGYTF,TGTGCCAGCAGCAGCACAGGGTACTATGGCTACACCTTC
.,TRBJ1-2,TRBV5-6,.,CASSRDRNGYTF,TGTGCCAGCAGCCGAGACAGAAATGGCTACACCTTC
.,TRBJ1-4,TRBV11-2,.,CASSSTLTNEKLFF,TGTGCCAGCAGCTCCACCCTGACTAATGAAAAACTGTTTTTT
.,TRBJ2-7,TRBV6-5,.,CASRYRTASSYEQYF,TGTGCCAGCAGATATAGGACGGCGAGCTCCTACGAGCAGTACTTC
.,TRBJ1-4,TRBV15,.,CATSREGQGREKLFF,TGTGCCACCAGCAGAGAAGGGCAGGGAAGGGAAAAACTGTTTTTT
.,TRBJ2-1,TRBV7-9,TRBD2,CASSSGTRAWNEQFF,TGTGCCAGCAGCTCCGGGACTAGAGCGTGGAATGAGCAGTTCTTC
.,TRBJ1-1,TRBV20-1,.,CSALYDTEAFF,TGCAGTGCCCTGTACGACACTGAAGCTTTCTTT
.,TRBJ1-2,TRBV5-1,TRBD1,CASSNGQGFGYTF,TGCGCCAGCTCGAACGGACAGGGATTTGGCTACACCTTC
.,TRBJ2-2,TRBV6-5,.,CASSRGTASTGELFF,TGTGCCAGCAGCCGGGGCACCGCCAGCACCGGGGAGCTGTTTTTT
.,TRBJ1-4,TRBV30,.,CAWSVRWGGSNEKLFF,TGTGCCTGGAGTGTACGATGGGGGGGCAGTAATGAAAAACTGTTTTTT
.,TRBJ2-5,TRBV18,TRBD2,CASSPLAGGGETQYF,TGTGCCAGCTCACCACTAGCGGGAGGAGGAGAGACCCAGTACTTC
few,TRBJ1-5,TRBV19,.,CASSKVGNQPQHF,TGTGCCAGTAGTAAAGTGGGCAATCAGCCCCAGCATTTT
.,TRBJ2-3,TRBV29-1,.,CSVRPGQYTDTQYF,TGCAGCGTTCGCCCAGGACAGTACACAGATACGCAGTATTTT
.,TRBJ2-5,TRBV6-4,.,CASSDAQGGLETQYF,TGTGCCAGCAGTGACGCTCAAGGCGGGCTTGAGACCCAGTACTTC
.,TRBJ2-5,TRBV5-1,.,CASSWAPPGPGETQYF,TGCGCCAGCAGCTGGGCCCCACCTGGACCTGGGGAGACCCAGTACTTC
.,TRBJ1-2,TRBV28,.,CASSSTGTYYGYTF,TGTGCCAGCAGTTCAACCGGGACCTACTATGGCTACACCTTC
.,TRBJ2-6,TRBV10-3,.,CAISPWGASGANVLTF,TGTGCCATCAGCCCGTGGGGGGCCAGTGGGGCCAACGTCCTGACTTTC
few,TRBJ1-2,TRBV13,.,CASSLEGGPEDYGYTF,TGTGCCAGCAGCTTAGAAGGGGGGCCCGAAGATTATGGCTACACCTTC